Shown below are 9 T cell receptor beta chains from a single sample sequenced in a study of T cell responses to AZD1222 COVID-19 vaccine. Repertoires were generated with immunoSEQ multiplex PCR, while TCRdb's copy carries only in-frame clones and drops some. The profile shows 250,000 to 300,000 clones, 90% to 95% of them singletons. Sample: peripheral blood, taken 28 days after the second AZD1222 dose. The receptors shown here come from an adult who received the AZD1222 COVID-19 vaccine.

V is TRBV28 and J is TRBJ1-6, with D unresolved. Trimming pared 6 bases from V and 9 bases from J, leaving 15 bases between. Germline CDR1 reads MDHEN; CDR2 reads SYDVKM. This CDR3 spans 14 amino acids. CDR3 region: CASRAGSRSSPLHF. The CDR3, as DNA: TGTGCCAGCAGGGCTGGCTCCCGGTCTTCACCCCTCCACTTT.

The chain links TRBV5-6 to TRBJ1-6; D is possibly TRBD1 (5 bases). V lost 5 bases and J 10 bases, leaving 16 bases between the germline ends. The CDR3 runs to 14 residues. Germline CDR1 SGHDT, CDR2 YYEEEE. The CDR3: CASRVGERESPLHF. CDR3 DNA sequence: TGTGCCAGCAGGGTGGGGGAGAGGGAATCACCCCTCCACTTT.

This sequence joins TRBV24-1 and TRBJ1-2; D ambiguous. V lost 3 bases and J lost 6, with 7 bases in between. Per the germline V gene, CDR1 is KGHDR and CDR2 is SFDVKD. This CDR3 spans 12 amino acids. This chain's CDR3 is CATSDPTDGYTF. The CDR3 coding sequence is TGTGCCACCAGTGATCCTACAGATGGCTACACCTTC.

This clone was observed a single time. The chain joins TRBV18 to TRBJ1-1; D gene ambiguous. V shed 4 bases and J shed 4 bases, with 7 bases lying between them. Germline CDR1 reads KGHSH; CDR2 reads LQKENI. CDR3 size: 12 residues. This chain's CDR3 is CASSLQGTEAFF. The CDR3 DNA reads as TGTGCCAGCTCACTACAAGGCACTGAAGCTTTCTTT.

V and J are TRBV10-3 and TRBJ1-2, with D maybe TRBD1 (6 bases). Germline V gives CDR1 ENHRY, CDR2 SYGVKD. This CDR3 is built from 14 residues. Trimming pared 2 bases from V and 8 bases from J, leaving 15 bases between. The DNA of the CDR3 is TGTGCCATCAGTGAGGCAGGGGACGTGGTCGGCTACACCTTC. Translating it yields CAISEAGDVVGYTF.

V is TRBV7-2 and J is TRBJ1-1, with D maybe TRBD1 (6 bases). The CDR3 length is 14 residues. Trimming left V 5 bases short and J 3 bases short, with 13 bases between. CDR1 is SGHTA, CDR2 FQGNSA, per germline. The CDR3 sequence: CASSPGQSHTEAFF. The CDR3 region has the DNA TGTGCCAGCAGCCCTGGACAGTCCCACACTGAAGCTTTCTTT.

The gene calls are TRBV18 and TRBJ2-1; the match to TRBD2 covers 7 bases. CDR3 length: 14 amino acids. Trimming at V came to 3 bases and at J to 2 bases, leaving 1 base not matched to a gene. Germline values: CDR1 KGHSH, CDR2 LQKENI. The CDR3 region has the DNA TGTGCCAGCTCACCCGGGACTACCTACAATGAGCAGTTCTTC. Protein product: CASSPGTTYNEQFF.

CDR3 sequence (DNA): TGTGCCAGCAGTAGGGGGGGGCCTTTAGGGAATTCACCCCTCCACTTT. As protein: CASSRGGPLGNSPLHF. The V and J genes are TRBV28 and TRBJ1-6; a possible D gene is TRBD1 (6 bases). The CDR3 length is 16 residues. From germline, CDR1 is MDHEN and CDR2 SYDVKM. V was trimmed by 5 bases and J by 7 bases, leaving 18 bases between them.

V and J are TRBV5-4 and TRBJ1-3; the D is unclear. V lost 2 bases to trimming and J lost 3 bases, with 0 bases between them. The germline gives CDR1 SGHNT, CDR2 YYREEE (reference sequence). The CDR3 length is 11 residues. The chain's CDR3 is CASSFGNTIYF. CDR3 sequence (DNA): TGTGCCAGCAGCTTTGGAAACACCATATATTTT.